This T cell receptor (beta chain) was found in a study of Ad26.COV2.S vaccination and SARS-CoV-2 variants (dated by TCRdb to the early 2020s). Describing the broader study: TCRbeta repertoire sequencing served as the tool for gauging how specific and how broad the SARS-CoV-2-reactive T cell receptors were following Ad26.COV2.S vaccination. The TCR-sequenced set comprised around 32 samples: some 20 Ad26.COV2.S vaccine recipients, 5 placebo recipients and 8 SARS-CoV-2 convalescent individuals.

CDR1 and CDR2 are read off the germline V gene as SGHTA and FQGNSA. From cysteine to phenylalanine, the CDR3 is 13 amino acids long. The DNA shown is the 39-base CDR3, in frame from base 1. V and J are truncated by 5 bases and 5 bases respectively, leaving an intervening sequence of 11 bases. The label giving this sample's time point can be read as: individuals recovered from natural SARS-CoV-2 infection. The immunoSEQ Assay was used to sequence TCRbeta CDR3 regions. After extraction, genomic DNA underwent amplification by bias-controlled multiplex PCR, followed by high-throughput sequencing. On the study's bioinformatics: To quantify the absolute abundance of each unique TCRbeta CDR3 region, sequences were collapsed and filtered. T cell fraction was estimated by normalizing TCRbeta template counts to usable DNA, which was measured by amplifying reference genes present in all nucleated cells. Repertoire TCRs were annotated as SARS-CoV-2-specific when V gene, CDR3 amino acid sequence and J gene were exactly matched to a known reactive TCR set. The reference SARS-CoV-2 TCR set was obtained from MIRA and was filtered for enrichment in COVID-19-positive ImmuneCODE repertoires, whereby public or cross-reactive TCRs were removed. Drawing on the MIRA antigens, annotated TCRs were analysed further at the level of specific ORF or position within ORF. Depth was the summed frequency of annotated unique rearrangements, while breadth was defined as annotated unique rearrangements over total unique productive rearrangements. Two-sided Wilcoxon rank-sum tests were used to compare TCR breadth between groups. The clones in this table, taken by TCRdb from immuneACCESS, are in-frame only. Not every clone is retained; where verified, under half of the shortfall comes from an unresolved V gene, and the cause of the rest is unknown. The V and J calls and the clone size are those of that table, but D and trimming were determined from the DNA. This sample gives under 95,000 clones in total; approximately 77% of them show up just once. Clones ranked in the top ten supply approximately 15% of the sample.

Study-wide conclusions, independent of this receptor: Vaccine and placebo recipients had comparable non-spike TCR breadth, which fits with the vaccine containing only spike. Compared with placebo recipients, Ad26.COV2.S recipients showed higher spike-specific TCR breadth (P = 0.0014). After vaccination, substantial breadth of spike-specific CD8+ and CD4+ T cell responses was reported. It was noted by the authors that total T cell responses may have been underestimated by the TCR breadth and depth analyses.

In the case of this clone: The clone's antigen remains unknown. Per-base qualities were not stored, and no clone one base away is much larger.

The sequencing here drew on peripheral blood, taken after recovery from COVID-19. The receptor's source is a human donor who had recovered from COVID-19. The receptor chain draws on TRBV7-2 and TRBJ2-3; the D segment cannot be called with confidence. The CDR3 has the sequence CASSPVSEDTQYF. In nucleotides, the sequence is TGTGCCAGCAGCCCAGTATCAGAAGATACGCAGTATTTT.